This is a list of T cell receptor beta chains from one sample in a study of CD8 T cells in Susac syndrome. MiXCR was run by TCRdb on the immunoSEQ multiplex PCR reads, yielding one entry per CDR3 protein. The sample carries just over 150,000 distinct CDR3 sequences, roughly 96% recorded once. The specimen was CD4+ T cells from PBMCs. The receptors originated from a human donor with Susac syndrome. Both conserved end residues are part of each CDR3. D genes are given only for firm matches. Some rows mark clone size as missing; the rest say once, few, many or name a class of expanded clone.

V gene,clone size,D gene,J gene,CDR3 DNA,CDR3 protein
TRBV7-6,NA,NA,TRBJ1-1,TGTGCCAGCCAGGAGTGGAAGGACACTGAAGCTTTCTTT,CASQEWKDTEAFF
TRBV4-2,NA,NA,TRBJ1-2,TGTGCCAGCACCCGTCAGGCCGCGGGCTATGGCTACACCTTC,CASTRQAAGYGYTF
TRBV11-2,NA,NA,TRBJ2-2,TGTGCCAGCAGCTTAGGGGACTCATCTCGGAACACCGGGGAGCTGTTTTTT,CASSLGDSSRNTGELFF
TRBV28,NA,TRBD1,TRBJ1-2,TGTGCCACCCCCGGGACAGGGGTAAACTATGGCTACACCTTC,CATPGTGVNYGYTF
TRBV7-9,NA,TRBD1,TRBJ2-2,TGTGCCAGCAGCTTACCCCGACAGGGGGCCGTCGCCGGGGAGCTGTTTTTT,CASSLPRQGAVAGELFF
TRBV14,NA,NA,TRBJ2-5,TGTGCCAGCAGCCCTGGACGGACCCAGTACTTC,CASSPGRTQYF
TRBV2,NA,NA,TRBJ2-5,TGTGCCAGCGTTCGAGGAACTAGTTTGAAAGAGACCCAGTACTTC,CASVRGTSLKETQYF
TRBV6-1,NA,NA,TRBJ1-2,TGTGCCAGCAGTCTATCCCCCAAGGCCGGAGCTAACTATGGCTACACCTTC,CASSLSPKAGANYGYTF
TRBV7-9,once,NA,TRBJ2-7,TGTGCCAGCAGCCGAAGCGACCGCTACGAGCAGTACTTC,CASSRSDRYEQYF
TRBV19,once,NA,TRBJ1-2,TGTGCCAGTAGTATGCGAGGGCACTATGGCTACACCTTC,CASSMRGHYGYTF
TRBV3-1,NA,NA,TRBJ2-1,TGTGCCAGCAGCCACAACAATGAGCAGTTCTTC,CASSHNNEQFF
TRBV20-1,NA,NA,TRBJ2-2,TGCAGTGCTAGAGATTCGGGAGAGCCGGCCGGGGAGCTGTTTTTT,CSARDSGEPAGELFF
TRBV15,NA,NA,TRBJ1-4,TGTGCCACCAGCAGAGAACAGGCAGACCGAGAAAAACTGTTTTTT,CATSREQADREKLFF
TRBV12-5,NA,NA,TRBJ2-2,TGTGCTAGTGGTTTACCTCCGGCCACCGGGGAGCTGTTTTTT,CASGLPPATGELFF
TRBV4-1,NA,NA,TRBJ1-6,TGCGCCAGCAGCCAAACCGGGACCCCGATCCAAGCACCCCTCCACTTT,CASSQTGTPIQAPLHF
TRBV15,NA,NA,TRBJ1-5,TGTGCCACCAGCAGAGACATAGGGGCCAATCAGCCCCAGCATTTT,CATSRDIGANQPQHF
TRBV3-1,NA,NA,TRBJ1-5,TGTGCCAGCAGCCAAGGAGGAGGCCATCAGCCCCAGCATTTT,CASSQGGGHQPQHF
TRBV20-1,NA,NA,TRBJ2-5,TGCAGTGCCCCAGCCCCGTACCAAGAGACCCAGTACTTC,CSAPAPYQETQYF
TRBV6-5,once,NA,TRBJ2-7,TGTGCCAGCAGTTACGGCAGGTTGGCCTACGAGCAGTACTTC,CASSYGRLAYEQYF
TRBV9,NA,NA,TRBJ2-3,TGTGCCAGCAGCGTAGGGTGGAGTACAGATACGCAGTATTTT,CASSVGWSTDTQYF
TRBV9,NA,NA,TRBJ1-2,TGTGCCAGCAGCGTAGTGTCTCAGGGGCACTATGGCTACACCTTC,CASSVVSQGHYGYTF
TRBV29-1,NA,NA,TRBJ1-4,TGCAGCGTTGGACAGCCTAATGAAAAACTGTTTTTT,CSVGQPNEKLFF
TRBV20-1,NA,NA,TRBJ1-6,TGCAGTGCTTGGGGCCCAGTTTCTTTTCGGAATTCACCCCTCCACTTT,CSAWGPVSFRNSPLHF
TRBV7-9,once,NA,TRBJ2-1,TGTGCCAGCAGCTCGGGGGTGGACTCCTACAATGAGCAGTTCTTC,CASSSGVDSYNEQFF
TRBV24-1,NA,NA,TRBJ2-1,TGTGCCACCAGTGAAAACCGAGGCGGCAATGAGCAGTTCTTC,CATSENRGGNEQFF
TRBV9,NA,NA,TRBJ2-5,TGTGCCAGCAGCGAAGGTGGAGCACGGGAACGCGTCCCCAGTTTC,CASSEGGARERVPSF
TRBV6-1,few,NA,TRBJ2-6,TGTGCCAGCAGTAAGAACAGGGACCCTGGGGCCAACGTCCTGACTTTC,CASSKNRDPGANVLTF
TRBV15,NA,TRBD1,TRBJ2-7,TGTGCCACCAGGAGGGACAGGGGGTACGAGCAGTACTTC,CATRRDRGYEQYF
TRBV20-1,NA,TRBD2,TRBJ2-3,TGCAGTGCCCCGAGAGCGGGGCTAACAGATACGCAGTATTTT,CSAPRAGLTDTQYF
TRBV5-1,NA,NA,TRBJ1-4,TGCGCCAGCAGGGATTTCGCAACTAATGAAAAACTGTTTTTT,CASRDFATNEKLFF
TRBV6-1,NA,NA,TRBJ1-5,TGTGCCAGCACCCGAGAGACAGGACTGAATCAGCCCCAGCATTTT,CASTRETGLNQPQHF
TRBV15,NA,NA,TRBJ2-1,TGTGCCACCAGCGGCCGTTGGACACGAACCAATGAGCAGTTCTTC,CATSGRWTRTNEQFF
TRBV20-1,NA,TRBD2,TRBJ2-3,TGCAGTGCTCCGACTAGCGGGGGTGATACGCAGTATTTT,CSAPTSGGDTQYF
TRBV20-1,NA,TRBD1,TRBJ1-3,TGCAGTGCTACTACAGGGGGCTCCGGAAACACCATATATTTT,CSATTGGSGNTIYF
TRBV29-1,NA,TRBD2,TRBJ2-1,TGCAGCGTTCGGGCGGGGGGGCCCTATGAGCAGTTCTTC,CSVRAGGPYEQFF
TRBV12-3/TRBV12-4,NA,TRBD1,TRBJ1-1,TGTGCCAGCAGTCACCGGGGACAGGGGGCTTTCACTGAAGCTTTCTTT,CASSHRGQGAFTEAFF
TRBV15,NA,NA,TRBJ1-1,TGTGCCACCAGCAGAGATCCCCAGGGGTTCACTGAAGCTTTCTTT,CATSRDPQGFTEAFF
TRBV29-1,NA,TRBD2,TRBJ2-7,TGCAGCGTCGCTAGCGGGGGGGCGGTCGAGCAGTACTTC,CSVASGGAVEQYF
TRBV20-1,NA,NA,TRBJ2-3,TGCAGTGCTAGAGATCTGGGGGATACGCAGTATTTT,CSARDLGDTQYF
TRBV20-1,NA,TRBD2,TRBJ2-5,TGCAGTGCTAGAGCACTAGCGGGGGGGCTGGAGACCCAGTACTTC,CSARALAGGLETQYF
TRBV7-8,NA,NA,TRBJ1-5,TGTGCCAGCAGCTTAGGGGGAGGTGATCAGCCCCAGCATTTT,CASSLGGGDQPQHF
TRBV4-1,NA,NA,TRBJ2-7,TGCGCCAGCTCTGGCAGGGACTACGAGCAGTACTTC,CASSGRDYEQYF
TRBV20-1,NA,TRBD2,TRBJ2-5,TGCAGTGCGACCGGGGGGTTTAAAGAGACCCAGTACTTC,CSATGGFKETQYF
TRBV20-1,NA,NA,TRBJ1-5,TGCAGTGCTAGTGGCGCTAATAGCAATCAGCCCCAGCATTTT,CSASGANSNQPQHF
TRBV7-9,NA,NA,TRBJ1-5,TGTGCCAGCAGCCGCGGGGAGTTCAATCAGCCCCAGCATTTT,CASSRGEFNQPQHF
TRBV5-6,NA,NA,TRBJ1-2,TGTGCCAGCAGCTCCTTCGATACCGGGGGCTACACCTTC,CASSSFDTGGYTF
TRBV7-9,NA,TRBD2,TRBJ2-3,TGTGCCAGCACCTTTAGCGGGGGGCTCGCAGATACGCAGTATTTT,CASTFSGGLADTQYF
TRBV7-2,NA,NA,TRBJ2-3,TGTGCCAGCAGCTTCCCTCTAAGGGGCGCCAGCACAGATACGCAGTATTTT,CASSFPLRGASTDTQYF
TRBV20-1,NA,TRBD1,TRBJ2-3,TGCAGTGCTGTAGGACAGGGCTTCGCAGATACGCAGTATTTT,CSAVGQGFADTQYF
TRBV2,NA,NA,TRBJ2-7,TGTGCCGGAAGAGCGGAGACCTACGACGAGCAGTACTTC,CAGRAETYDEQYF
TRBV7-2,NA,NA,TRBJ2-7,TGTGCCAGCAGCCGCCCCGGAGACTACGAGCAGTACTTC,CASSRPGDYEQYF
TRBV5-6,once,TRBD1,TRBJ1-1,TGTGCCAGCAGCCCTCTCGAGGGGACAGGGAAGACTGAAGCTTTCTTT,CASSPLEGTGKTEAFF
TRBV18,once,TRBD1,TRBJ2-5,TGTGCCAGCTCACTGGGGACAGGGCACCAAGAGACCCAGTACTTC,CASSLGTGHQETQYF
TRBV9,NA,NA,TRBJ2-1,TGTGCCAGCAGCGTAACGGACGGCCTCGGGAATGAGCAGTTCTTC,CASSVTDGLGNEQFF
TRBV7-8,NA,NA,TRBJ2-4,TGTGCCAGCAGCAAAGATGGGGGACGGGGAAACATTCAGTACTTC,CASSKDGGRGNIQYF
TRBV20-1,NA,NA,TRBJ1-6,TGCAGCGGTAGGAGCTCCTATAATTCACCCCTCCACTTT,CSGRSSYNSPLHF
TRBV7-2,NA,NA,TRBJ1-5,TGTGCCAGCAGCTTAGTCTCGTCAGGCAATCAGCCCCAGCATTTT,CASSLVSSGNQPQHF
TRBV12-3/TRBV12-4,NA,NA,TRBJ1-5,TGTGCCAGCAGTGGGGCAGTTGGCGGTAGCAATCAGCCCCAGCATTTT,CASSGAVGGSNQPQHF
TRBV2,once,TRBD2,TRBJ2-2,TGTGCCACGCGGGGGGATACCGGGGAGCTGTTTTTT,CATRGDTGELFF